This T cell receptor (beta chain) is from a study of blood T cell repertoires in COVID-19. Overall study: PBMCs, B-cell-depleted T cells, or T cells were the source of the cDNA or gDNA that made up the material.

Unmatched junction bases numbered 12, after V lost 4 bases and J lost 7 bases. Germline V gene sequence: CDR1 SGHRS, CDR2 YFSETQ. CDR3 length: 15 residues. Here immunoSEQ multiplex PCR was the method, and the copy in TCRdb shows in-frame clones only, minus some. The data hold just over 150,000 clones, with just under 85% observed a single time. The rearrangement joins TRBV5-1 to TRBJ1-1, with 8 bases lining up with TRBD1. The specimen was peripheral blood. The source of this sequence is a woman at least 80 years old with acute or convalescent COVID-19. This CDR3 reads CASSPRQGNLNEAFF. In nucleotides, the CDR3 is TGCGCCAGCAGCCCCCGACAGGGGAATTTGAATGAAGCTTTCTTT.